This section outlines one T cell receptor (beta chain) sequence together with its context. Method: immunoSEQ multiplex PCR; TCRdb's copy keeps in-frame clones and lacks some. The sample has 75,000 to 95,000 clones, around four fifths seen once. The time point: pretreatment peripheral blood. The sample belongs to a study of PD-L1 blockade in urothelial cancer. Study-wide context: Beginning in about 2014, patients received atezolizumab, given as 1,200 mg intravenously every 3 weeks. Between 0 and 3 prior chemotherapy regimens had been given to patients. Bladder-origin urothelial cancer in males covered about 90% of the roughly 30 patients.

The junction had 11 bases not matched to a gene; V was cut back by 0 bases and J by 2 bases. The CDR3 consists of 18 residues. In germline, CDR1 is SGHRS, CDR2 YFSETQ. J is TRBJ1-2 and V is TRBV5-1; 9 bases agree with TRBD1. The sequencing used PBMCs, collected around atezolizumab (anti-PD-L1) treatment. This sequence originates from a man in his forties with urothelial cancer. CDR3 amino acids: CASSLARGGQGINYGYTF. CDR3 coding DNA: TGCGCCAGCAGCTTGGCCCGCGGAGGACAGGGGATCAACTATGGCTACACCTTC.